Below are 10 T cell receptor beta chains sequenced from a single sample in a study of T cells in Graves' hyperthyroidism and ophthalmopathy. TCR beta CDR3 regions were amplified from RNA transcripts. An initial round of RT-PCR targeting the TCR CDR3 relied on the HTBI primer set. TCRdb itself ran the multiplex PCR reads through MiXCR, one entry per CDR3 protein. This sample yields about 690,000 distinct CDR3 sequences, of which 17% are seen a single time; about 16% belongs to the top ten. What was sequenced was blood. The receptors were sampled from a man over 45 with Graves' hyperthyroidism.

This clonotype was seen at least ten times. This chain joins TRBV2 and TRBJ2-1; maybe TRBD1 (6 bases). This CDR3 has 13 residues. Germline CDR1 is SNHLY and CDR2 is FYNNEI. Trimming took off 7 bases at V and 2 bases at J, with 9 bases between the two ends. The chain's CDR3 is CASTTGPYNEQFF. Written as DNA, the CDR3 is TGTGCCAGCACAACAGGGCCCTACAATGAGCAGTTCTTC.

J is TRBJ1-2 and V is TRBV9, with TRBD1 matching 7 bases. The CDR3 has 14 amino acids. Germline loops: CDR1 SGDLS, CDR2 YYNGEE. Losses at the gene ends were 3 bases for V and 7 bases for J; bases not matched to a gene: 9. The CDR3, as DNA: TGTGCCAGCAGCGAAAGCAGGGGGGCGAGTGGCTACACCTTC. Encoded protein: CASSESRGASGYTF.

This clonotype was seen a few times. The gene calls are TRBV19 and TRBJ2-1, with D perhaps TRBD2 (7 bases). CDR3 length: 13 amino acids. Trimming took off 5 bases at V and 7 bases at J, with 12 bases between the two ends. CDR1 LNHDA and CDR2 SQIVND come from the germline V gene (reference sequence). This chain's CDR3 is CASSGGGGNEQFF. In DNA, the CDR3 is TGTGCCAGTAGTGGAGGGGGGGGGAATGAGCAGTTCTTC.

The chain carries TRBV14 and TRBJ2-3; 9 nucleotides agree with TRBD2. Germline lookup yields CDR1 SGHDN and CDR2 FVKESK. After removal of 0 bases from V and 5 bases from J, the junction contained 3 bases not matched to a gene. The CDR3 has 15 amino acids. CDR3 sequence reads: CASSQEAGGVDTQYF. In DNA form, the CDR3 reads TGTGCCAGCAGCCAAGAAGCGGGAGGCGTAGATACGCAGTATTTT.

This clonotype was observed at least ten times. J is TRBJ2-1 and V is TRBV6-1; 8 bases match TRBD2. Germline values: CDR1 MNHNS, CDR2 SASEGT. There are 15 residues in the CDR3. Unmatched junction bases numbered 7, after V lost 5 bases and J lost 4 bases. CDR3 DNA sequence: TGTGCCAGCAGTCCGAATAGCGGGAAGTACAATGAGCAGTTCTTC. Its protein is CASSPNSGKYNEQFF.

This clonotype was seen repeatedly, ten times or more. This chain connects TRBV2 to TRBJ2-7; D gene uncertain. The CDR3 is 10 amino acids. V was cut by 4 bases and J by 7 bases, with 5 bases left in between. The V gene's germline CDR1 is SNHLY and CDR2 FYNNEI. DNA of the CDR3: TGTGCCAGCAGTGGAGGAGAGCAGTACTTC. As protein: CASSGGEQYF.

This clonotype was counted between two and nine times. V usage is TRBV6-2 or TRBV6-3 and J usage is TRBJ2-6; D is unclear. This CDR3 is 15 amino acids long. V lost 5 bases, J lost 3 bases, and 11 bases lay in between. Per germline, CDR1 MNHEY and CDR2 SVGEGT. The CDR3: CASSDPALGANVLTF. CDR3 nucleotides: TGTGCCAGCAGTGATCCAGCTCTTGGGGCCAACGTCCTGACTTTC.

This chain connects TRBV7-2 to TRBJ2-5; D not resolved. Trimming took 2 bases from V and 5 from J, leaving 12 bases between them. Germline CDR1 is SGHTA and CDR2 is FQGNSA. The CDR3 covers 14 residues. The DNA of the CDR3 is TGTGCCAGCAGCTTAAGTAGTTTGGGGGAGACCCAGTACTTC. Amino acid sequence: CASSLSSLGETQYF.

This chain joins TRBV5-1 and TRBJ2-6; D might be TRBD2 (5 bases). The length of the CDR3 is 15 residues. Per the germline V gene, CDR1 is SGHRS and CDR2 is YFSETQ. The germline V and J ends were trimmed by 4 bases and 4 bases, with 12 bases remaining between them. CDR3 sequence: CASSGEIVGANVLTF. Here the CDR3 DNA reads TGCGCCAGCAGCGGGGAGATTGTCGGGGCCAACGTCCTGACTTTC. The whole variable domain, remainder taken from reference TRBV5-1 and TRBJ2-6, is KAGVTQTPRYLIKTRGQQVTLSCSPISGHRSVSWYQQTPGQGLQFLFEYFSETQRNKGNFPGRFSGRQFSNSRSEMNVSTLELGDSALYLCASSGEIVGANVLTFGAGSRLTVL.

This clonotype showed up just a few times. The rearrangement links TRBV20-1 to TRBJ2-3; 15 nucleotides line up with TRBD2. V lost 3 bases to trimming and J lost 4 bases; unmatched junction nucleotides: 17. Germline V gene lookup returns CDR1 DFQATT and CDR2 SNEGSKA (reference sequence). The CDR3 has 20 residues. The CDR3 region is CSASPGTGGLAGGGPDTQYF. The CDR3 nucleotides are TGCAGTGCTAGTCCCGGGACAGGGGGACTAGCGGGAGGCGGCCCAGATACGCAGTATTTT.